The entry below gives a single T cell receptor (beta chain) sequence along with its context. This entry comes from a study of control samples from healthy donors and cancer patients. The CDR3 is 17 amino acids. Deletions cut 5 bases from V and 0 bases from J, with 18 bases between. The germline gives CDR1 MNHEY, CDR2 SMNVEV (reference sequence). Here immunoSEQ multiplex PCR was the method, and the copy in TCRdb shows in-frame clones only, minus some. The data hold about 85,000 clones, with approximately 91% observed a single time. Sequenced input: blood. This chain connects TRBV27 to TRBJ2-3; D may be TRBD1 (6 bases). The sequence was obtained from a woman aged 55-69 years in good health. The CDR3 nucleotides are TGTGCCAGCAGTACACCGGGACACCCCTCAAGCACAGATACGCAGTATTTT. This gives the protein CASSTPGHPSSTDTQYF.